A selection of T cell receptor beta chains follows, all from one sample in a study of T cells in Graves' hyperthyroidism and ophthalmopathy. One entry per CDR3 protein, called by TCRdb with MiXCR from the multiplex PCR reads. The sample holds 400,000 to 500,000 distinct CDR3 sequences, roughly an eighth seen once. The sequenced material came from blood. Every receptor here comes from a woman younger than 35 with Graves' hyperthyroidism. Each CDR3 is given without its conserved first and last residue. Only part of the rows carry a size: once, few, many, or a class if the clone is expanded.

v_call	j_call	clone_size	cdr3_aa
TRBV20-1	TRBJ2-7	many	SASTSYEQY
TRBV14	TRBJ1-2	-	ASSQVRSIGGYT
TRBV20-1	TRBJ2-7	many	SARGAYYEQY
TRBV11-2	TRBJ2-7	many	ASSLIRTDAYEQY
TRBV5-1	TRBJ2-5	many	ASSSLRTSGTRETQY
TRBV7-2	TRBJ2-2	many	ASRVGGFTGELF
TRBV11-2	TRBJ2-3	many	ASSLDGAGWTDTQY
TRBV2	TRBJ1-4	many	ASSESEAGGYEKLF
TRBV25-1	TRBJ1-4	once	ASIGQRLSTNEKLF
TRBV4-1	TRBJ2-5	few	ASSQEIFTGTRGQETQY
TRBV30	TRBJ2-3	many	AWSISGGTDTQY
TRBV7-8	TRBJ2-7	-	ASSLAIEADYYEQY
TRBV20-1	TRBJ2-1	-	SALRGGAGQF
TRBV19	TRBJ2-2	-	ASSQGMSGELF
TRBV7-2	TRBJ2-1	-	ANSPGQDDNEQF
TRBV10-3	TRBJ2-7	-	AIREFRGGSYEQY
TRBV7-8	TRBJ2-2	-	ASSHRQGLAGELF
TRBV25-1	TRBJ1-1	-	ASSEWGGPRNTEAF
TRBV9	TRBJ2-5	many	ASSPAGIGGETQY
TRBV12-3/TRBV12-4	TRBJ1-1	many	ASKDRADTEAF
TRBV28	TRBJ1-1	many	ASSLLGHGTEAF
TRBV20-1	TRBJ2-1	many	SASSGRDYNEQF
TRBV7-9	TRBJ2-5	many	ASSEQETQY
TRBV27	TRBJ1-5	many	AIPFDRGGNQPQH
TRBV29-1	TRBJ2-7	many	SVELDSPSSYEQY
TRBV6-1	TRBJ1-2	many	ASSKDRAVYGYT
TRBV6-6	TRBJ2-5	many	ASSYGETQY
TRBV20-1	TRBJ2-1	many	SARASLGIRNEQF
TRBV28	TRBJ2-7	many	ASSLPGRESEGEQY
TRBV20-1	TRBJ2-5	many	SAPDLAGGETQY
TRBV19	TRBJ1-2	-	ASSDSFYGHT
TRBV6-1	TRBJ1-5	-	ASSEVDSRNQPQH
TRBV12-3/TRBV12-4	TRBJ1-6	few	ASSQDRGPFSPLH
TRBV6-5	TRBJ2-3	few	ASSYLGTSGSTDTQY
TRBV28	TRBJ2-1	few	ASSSQLDRGGFYNEQF
TRBV5-4	TRBJ2-5	-	ASSPQDQETQY
TRBV10-3	TRBJ2-7	many	AISGVQVDEQY